The 22 T cell receptor beta chains reported below all come from one sample, sequenced in a study of T-cell memory formation after mild COVID-19. TCRdb fed the 5' RACE reads into MiXCR, producing one record per CDR3 protein. The sample lists about 290,000 distinct CDR3 sequences, more than 15% occurring once. The sample consisted of PBMCs or a T cell subset sorted from them (not recorded which). These receptors were collected from a man aged 18 to 30 who had mild COVID-19 (a few samples of this study predate the infection). Cell type and time point are not known.

This chain connects TRBV2 to TRBJ2-3; TRBD1 matches at 7 bases. The CDR3 length is 12 residues. Trimming at V came to 3 bases and at J to 7 bases, leaving 1 base not matched to a gene. Germline V gene data show CDR1 as SNHLY and CDR2 as FYNNEI. The CDR3 DNA reads TGTGCCAGCAGTGAGGACAGGTATACGCAGTATTTT. Protein: CASSEDRYTQYF.

This clonotype has more than one count but fewer than ten. The chain recombines TRBV15 with TRBJ2-3, with 11 bases aligning to TRBD2. This CDR3 contains 15 residues. The germline gives CDR1 LNHNV, CDR2 YYDKDF (reference sequence). Germline trimming cut 5 bases from V and 1 base from J; bases unmatched to any gene: 2. CDR3 region: CATSEGLAGTDTQYF. The CDR3 bases are TGTGCCACCAGCGAGGGACTAGCGGGCACAGATACGCAGTATTTT.

The chain carries TRBV7-8 and TRBJ1-4; D unresolved. The CDR3 is 14 amino acids. In germline, CDR1 is SGHVS, CDR2 FQNEAQ. The V and J ends lost 0 bases and 7 bases respectively, with 9 bases between them. The CDR3 loop reads CASSLAGRAEKLFF. The CDR3 DNA sequence: TGTGCCAGCAGCTTAGCGGGGAGGGCTGAAAAACTGTTTTTT. The variable domain in full, with the rest retrieved from reference TRBV7-8 and TRBJ1-4, is GAGVSQSPRYKVAKRGQDVALRCDPISGHVSLFWYQQALGQGPEFLTYFQNEAQLDKSGLPSDRFFAERPEGSVSTLKIQRTQQEDSAVYLCASSLAGRAEKLFFGSGTQLSVL.

This chain connects TRBV7-9 to TRBJ2-3; TRBD2 matches 8 bases. Germline V CDR1 and CDR2: SEHNR, FQNEAQ (reference sequence). The trim removed 5 bases at V and 6 bases at J, leaving 10 bases unmatched. The CDR3 extends over 15 amino acids. The CDR3, as DNA: TGTGCCAGCAGCCCCCTCGGCGGGGGGATGGATACGCAGTATTTT. It yields the protein CASSPLGGGMDTQYF.

This chain links TRBV7-3 with TRBJ2-1; the D gene is possibly TRBD1 (6 bases). V dropped 4 bases and J dropped 5 bases, with 12 bases sitting between them. This CDR3 comprises 14 residues. Germline V gene lookup returns CDR1 SGHTA and CDR2 FQGTGA. This CDR3 reads CASSSGVTNNEQFF. In nucleotides, the CDR3 is TGTGCCAGCAGCTCAGGGGTCACCAACAATGAGCAGTTCTTC.

The chain is built from TRBV20-1 and TRBJ1-1, with D uncertain. Trimming pared 3 bases from V and 5 bases from J, leaving 19 bases between. The CDR3 has 15 amino acids. Per the germline V gene, CDR1 is DFQATT and CDR2 is SNEGSKA (reference sequence). The CDR3 DNA follows: TGCAGTGCTAGCCACAGCTTTAGGAGGAGGACTGAAGCTTTCTTT. This gives the protein CSASHSFRRRTEAFF.

This chain connects TRBV3-1 to TRBJ2-7; D remains ambiguous. The CDR3 loop spans 12 amino acids. Germline V gives CDR1 LGHDT, CDR2 YNNKEL (reference sequence). V was clipped by 4 bases and J by 4 bases, with 8 bases between them. Here the CDR3 reads CASSPGRYEQYF. The CDR3 bases are TGTGCCAGCAGCCCCGGGCGTTACGAGCAGTACTTC.

The chain has TRBV6-2 or TRBV6-3 and TRBJ1-1; TRBD1 might be the D (5 bases). Germline CDR1 reads MNHEY; CDR2 reads SVGEGT. The CDR3 length is 11 residues. V was cut by 8 bases and J by 1 base, with 5 bases left in between. CDR3 loop: CASQGNTEAFF. As DNA, the CDR3 is TGTGCCAGCCAGGGGAACACTGAAGCTTTCTTT.

The V gene is TRBV12-3 or TRBV12-4, the J gene TRBJ1-1; D uncertain. V lost 6 bases and J 5 bases, leaving 19 bases between the germline ends. This CDR3 spans 15 amino acids. The CDR3 loop is CASRTRDPRGTEAFF. The CDR3 DNA sequence: TGTGCCAGCAGGACACGCGACCCTAGAGGGACTGAAGCTTTCTTT.

This clonotype was seen only a few times. V gene TRBV4-2 combines with J gene TRBJ1-5, with 8 bases that match TRBD1. The CDR3 is made up of 16 amino acids. CDR1 and CDR2 (germline): LGHNA, YNFKEQ. Losses at the gene ends were 1 base for V and 11 bases for J; bases not matched to a gene: 13. CDR3 sequence reads: CASSQGKQGGPTTQHF. In nucleotides, the CDR3 is TGTGCCAGCAGCCAAGGAAAACAGGGGGGACCTACGACCCAGCATTTT.

This clonotype was seen a handful of times. The rearrangement joins TRBV3-1 to TRBJ2-2; 7 positions agree with TRBD2. Looked up from germline, CDR1 is LGHDT and CDR2 is YNNKEL (reference sequence). Germline trimming cut 3 bases from V and 9 bases from J; bases unmatched to any gene: 4. This CDR3 has 13 amino acids. The CDR3 DNA reads as TGTGCCAGCAGCCAGGGAGGGACCCGGGAGCTGTTTTTT. This sequence encodes CASSQGGTRELFF.

CDR3 in DNA: TGTGCCAGCAGTGAGTGGACCGGGACACCCTATCAGCCCCAGCATTTT. This encodes CASSEWTGTPYQPQHF. The chain combines TRBV6-1 with TRBJ1-5; TRBD1 might be the D (6 bases). The CDR3 runs to 16 residues. With 3 bases removed from V and 5 bases from J, the gap between germline ends came to 17 bases. The germline CDR1 and CDR2 sequences are MNHNS and SASEGT.

This clonotype has only a few counts. This rearrangement joins TRBV20-1 to TRBJ1-1, with 8 bases that match TRBD1. CDR3 length: 15 amino acids. Germline CDR1 reads DFQATT; CDR2 reads SNEGSKA (reference sequence). The trim removed 3 bases at V and 3 bases at J, leaving 9 bases unmatched. The CDR3 DNA reads as TGCAGTGCTAGTATCGGACAGGGTGGGTACACTGAAGCTTTCTTT. As protein: CSASIGQGGYTEAFF.

This clonotype turned up a few times. The CDR3 region is CASSQGPGQGHDEQFF. CDR3 DNA sequence: TGCGCCAGCAGCCAAGGACCGGGACAGGGTCACGATGAGCAGTTCTTC. The chain recombines TRBV4-1 with TRBJ2-1, with 9 bases aligning to TRBD1. Losses at the gene ends were 1 base for V and 8 bases for J; bases not matched to a gene: 9. Germline CDR1 is MGHRA and CDR2 is YSYEKL. This CDR3 has 16 amino acids.

The CDR3 region has the DNA TGTGCCAGCAGACCCGACAGGGGGTATGACGAGCAGTACTTC. Translating gives CASRPDRGYDEQYF. The chain links TRBV6-5 to TRBJ2-7; 9 bases align to TRBD1. V trimming: 6 bases; J trimming: 5 bases; junction bases outside the gene matches: 8. CDR1 is MNHEY and CDR2 is SVGAGI in the germline V gene. This CDR3 is built from 14 residues.

This clonotype was counted only a few times. The chain is built from TRBV2 and TRBJ1-6, with D uncertain. The CDR3 covers 11 residues. V lost 3 bases to trimming and J lost 8 bases, with 2 bases between them. The germline CDR1 and CDR2 sequences are SNHLY and FYNNEI. The CDR3 loop reads CASSDYSPLHF. CDR3 nucleotide sequence: TGTGCCAGCAGTGACTATTCACCCCTCCACTTT.

The gene calls are TRBV6-5 and TRBJ1-4; maybe TRBD1 (5 bases). The CDR3 extends over 17 amino acids. CDR1 and CDR2 from the germline V gene are MNHEY and SVGAGI. V was pared by 0 bases and J by 0 bases, with 11 bases between. CDR3 region: CASSYSRVRATNEKLFF. CDR3 DNA sequence: TGTGCCAGCAGTTACTCCAGGGTTCGCGCAACTAATGAAAAACTGTTTTTT.

The sample holds one count of this clonotype. In nucleotides, the CDR3 is TGCAGCGGAGGGGGCGCAGAGACCCAGTACTTC. As protein: CSGGGAETQYF. The V gene is TRBV29-1, the J gene TRBJ2-5; TRBD1 matches 7 bases. This CDR3 is built from 11 residues. CDR1 SQVTM and CDR2 ANQGSEA come from the germline V gene. V was pared by 7 bases and J by 4 bases, with 3 bases of the junction left unmatched.

This clonotype was seen at least ten times. The V call is TRBV27, the J call TRBJ1-1; D remains unclear. V gave up 3 bases and J gave up 1 base, with 6 bases separating them. Germline loops: CDR1 MNHEY, CDR2 SMNVEV (reference sequence). The length of the CDR3 is 13 residues. CDR3 protein: CASSFNPNTEAFF. CDR3 DNA sequence: TGTGCCAGCAGTTTCAACCCGAACACTGAAGCTTTCTTT.

This clonotype was picked up a small number of times. The genes are TRBV12-3 or TRBV12-4 and TRBJ1-5; weak D call: TRBD1 (6 bases). Trimming left V 6 bases short and J 3 bases short, with 18 bases between. The CDR3 totals 16 residues. The CDR3 reads CASSWGLGRDNQPQHF. DNA for the CDR3: TGTGCCAGCAGCTGGGGGCTAGGGAGGGACAATCAGCCCCAGCATTTT.

The rearrangement uses TRBV4-3 and TRBJ2-7; TRBD1 agrees at 11 bases. This CDR3 has 15 residues. Germline V gene data show CDR1 as LGHNA and CDR2 as YSLEER. After removal of 4 bases from V and 5 bases from J, the junction contained 7 bases not matched to a gene. The CDR3 here is CASSPDRGHGDEQYF. In nucleotides, the CDR3 is TGCGCCAGCAGCCCGGACAGGGGGCACGGCGACGAGCAGTACTTC.

In its sample, this clonotype was seen a few times. The chain has TRBV5-1 and TRBJ1-1, with D maybe TRBD1 (5 bases). CDR1 is SGHRS and CDR2 is YFSETQ in the germline V gene. This CDR3 has 14 amino acids. The V end was cut by 4 bases, the J end by 1 base, with 11 bases between. The CDR3 bases are TGCGCCAGCAGCGAGAGGACATGGAACACTGAAGCTTTCTTT. Its translation: CASSERTWNTEAFF.